Below, one T cell receptor (beta chain) is given with its context. Its antigen is undetermined. This record comes from a study of CD8+ T cells in alopecia areata. Regarding the study as a whole: Within the top 100, expanded CD8+ clones significantly decreased with tofacitinib, as did scalp clonality.

Extraction of RNA preceded its reverse transcription into cDNA, which served as the sequencing template. The repertoire was sequenced with immunoSEQ multiplex PCR; TCRdb's copy has only in-frame clones and lacks some. The sample has over 100,000 clones, around 53% seen once; the top ten hold around 0.44%. Treatment described: oral pan-JAK inhibitor, 5-10 mg twice daily. Sequenced material: CD4+ T cells sorted from blood, taken at week 4, from a patient treated with tofacitinib. This sequence originates from a human donor with alopecia areata.

The CDR3 protein is CATSAESTVLAFF. The CDR3 region has the DNA TGTGCCACCAGCGCGGAATCGACAGTGCTGGCTTTCTTT. The rearrangement links TRBV15 to TRBJ1-1; tentative D call: TRBD1 (5 bases). V was trimmed by 5 bases and J by 11 bases, leaving 18 bases between them. CDR3 length: 13 amino acids. CDR1 LNHNV and CDR2 YYDKDF come from the germline V gene (reference sequence).